The 20 T cell receptor beta chains below come from one sample, sequenced in a study of T cells after yellow fever vaccination. TCRdb reprocessed the 5' RACE reads with MiXCR, giving one entry per CDR3 protein. This table holds about 330,000 distinct CDR3 sequences, 4.1% found once. The sample in question was PBMCs, obtained 5 days after the yellow fever booster vaccination. The receptors derive from a man younger than 35 who received the YFV17D yellow fever vaccine.

This clonotype was observed many times. The chain employs TRBV2 and TRBJ2-1; 7 bases are a match to TRBD2. CDR3 length: 15 amino acids. Per germline, CDR1 SNHLY and CDR2 FYNNEI. The junction had 6 bases not matched to a gene; V was cut back by 3 bases and J by 4 bases. CDR3 residues: CASSDQRGLYNEQFF. DNA of the CDR3: TGTGCCAGCAGTGATCAGCGGGGCTTGTACAATGAGCAGTTCTTC.

This clonotype was detected only a few times. The V gene is TRBV7-9, the J gene TRBJ2-5; 7 positions agree with TRBD1. The CDR3 runs to 17 residues. Germline V gene data show CDR1 as SEHNR and CDR2 as FQNEAQ (reference sequence). V shed 2 bases and J 0 bases; nucleotides not matched to a gene: 9. Here the CDR3 reads CASSLFSTGANQETQYF. The CDR3 DNA sequence: TGTGCCAGCAGCTTATTCAGTACAGGGGCAAACCAAGAGACCCAGTACTTC.

This clonotype turned up a few times. The gene calls are TRBV4-3 and TRBJ1-2; a possible D gene is TRBD1 (5 bases). The CDR3 has 15 residues. Looked up from germline, CDR1 is LGHNA and CDR2 is YSLEER. V shed 0 bases and J shed 8 bases, with 16 bases lying between them. This CDR3 is CASSQDARRRGGYTF. In nucleotides, the CDR3 is TGCGCCAGCAGCCAAGATGCCAGGCGCCGGGGGGGCTACACCTTC.

This clonotype appeared many times. The J gene is TRBJ2-7, the V gene TRBV28, with D perhaps given as TRBD1 or TRBD2 (5 bases each). V gave up 5 bases and J gave up 6 bases, with 23 bases separating them. The CDR3 has 16 amino acids. Per germline, CDR1 MDHEN and CDR2 SYDVKM. CDR3 in amino acids: CASSPSHAGSSGEQYV. CDR3 DNA sequence: TGTGCCAGCAGTCCCTCCCACGCAGGGAGCTCGGGCGAGCAGTACGTC.

The V and J genes are TRBV5-1 and TRBJ1-2, with unresolved D. This CDR3 contains 15 residues. Germline lookup yields CDR1 SGHRS and CDR2 YFSETQ. Between the trimmed V and J ends, which lost 2 bases and 5 bases, there was a span of 16 bases. The CDR3 sequence is CASSFGVRLDYGYTF. CDR3 nucleotide sequence: TGCGCCAGCAGCTTTGGGGTCAGGCTGGATTATGGCTACACCTTC.

This clonotype has just a few counts. V and J are TRBV11-2 and TRBJ2-2; D is uncertain. Trimming stripped 1 base from V and 0 bases from J, with 9 bases between. This CDR3 has 16 residues. Per germline, CDR1 SGHAT and CDR2 FQNNGV. CDR3 loop: CASSLGVNSNTGELFF. CDR3 nucleotide sequence: TGTGCCAGCAGCTTAGGAGTCAATTCGAACACCGGGGAGCTGTTTTTT.

This clonotype was seen ten or more times. J is TRBJ1-3 and V is TRBV5-1; D gene ambiguous. The CDR3 is 14 residues long. Germline V gene data show CDR1 as SGHRS and CDR2 as YFSETQ. V was cut by 7 bases and J by 0 bases, with 11 bases left in between. CDR3 sequence: CASSLGSSGNTIYF. In DNA, the CDR3 is TGCGCCAGCTCCCTCGGCTCCTCTGGAAACACCATATATTTT. The full variable domain, with the rest looked up from reference TRBV5-1 and TRBJ1-3, is KAGVTQTPRYLIKTRGQQVTLSCSPISGHRSVSWYQQTPGQGLQFLFEYFSETQRNKGNFPGRFSGRQFSNSRSEMNVSTLELGDSALYLCASSLGSSGNTIYFGEGSWLTVV.

This clonotype was seen repeatedly, ten times or more. The genes are TRBV10-3 and TRBJ2-5; the D gene is possibly TRBD1 (5 bases). The CDR3 consists of 14 residues. V was trimmed by 3 bases and J by 7 bases, leaving 15 bases between them. Germline CDR1 ENHRY, CDR2 SYGVKD. CDR3 region: CAISDQGQQGTQYF. In DNA, the CDR3 is TGTGCCATCAGTGATCAAGGGCAGCAGGGGACCCAGTACTTC.

This clonotype was detected many times. This chain joins TRBV5-1 and TRBJ2-3; TRBD1 matches 9 bases. The J segment lost 4 bases and the V segment lost 4 bases, leaving 7 bases of the junction unmatched. The CDR3 extends over 15 amino acids. CDR1 is SGHRS, CDR2 YFSETQ, per germline. CDR3 sequence (DNA): TGCGCCAGCAGCGATCCGGGACAGGGCCCAGATACGCAGTATTTT. The encoded protein is CASSDPGQGPDTQYF. The full variable domain, in which reference TRBV5-1 and TRBJ2-3 provide the parts outside the CDR3, is KAGVTQTPRYLIKTRGQQVTLSCSPISGHRSVSWYQQTPGQGLQFLFEYFSETQRNKGNFPGRFSGRQFSNSRSEMNVSTLELGDSALYLCASSDPGQGPDTQYFGPGTRLTVL.

This clonotype was seen ten or more times. This rearrangement joins TRBV6-2 or TRBV6-3 to TRBJ1-2, with D perhaps matching TRBD1 (5 bases). Germline CDR1 MNHEY, CDR2 SVGEGT. The CDR3 consists of 16 residues. V gave up 0 bases and J gave up 6 bases, with 17 bases separating them. CDR3 protein: CASSYSRDGKGNGYTF. The CDR3 DNA is TGTGCCAGCAGTTACTCGAGGGACGGAAAAGGCAATGGCTACACCTTC.

The J gene is TRBJ1-2, the V gene TRBV12-3 or TRBV12-4; no definite D call. The length of the CDR3 is 13 residues. V lost 7 bases and J 2 bases, leaving 11 bases between the germline ends. The CDR3 DNA reads TGTGCCAGCACGAAATGGGAGAACTATGGCTACACCTTC. Translating gives CASTKWENYGYTF.

V and J are TRBV2 and TRBJ1-6; 7 bases are shared with TRBD1. The germline CDR1 and CDR2 sequences are SNHLY and FYNNEI. V trimming: 8 bases; J trimming: 0 bases; junction bases outside the gene matches: 13. This CDR3 has 18 residues. Here the CDR3 DNA reads TGTGCCAGCGGGGGGAACAGGGGTGCGAGCTCCTATAATTCACCCCTCCACTTT. Translated, it gives CASGGNRGASSYNSPLHF.

This clonotype was counted at least ten times. The J gene is TRBJ2-4, the V gene TRBV20-1; the match to TRBD1 covers 7 bases. J gave up 7 bases and V 3 bases, and 9 bases lay outside the gene matches. The germline gives CDR1 DFQATT, CDR2 SNEGSKA (reference sequence). This CDR3 is 14 amino acids long. This CDR3 is CSASHRDRANIQYF. The CDR3 region has the DNA TGCAGTGCTAGCCACCGGGACAGAGCGAACATTCAGTACTTC.

Only a few counts were recorded for this clonotype. The chain carries TRBV2 and TRBJ2-7; D is perhaps TRBD2 (6 bases). The CDR3 loop spans 13 amino acids. Germline CDR1 and CDR2: SNHLY and FYNNEI. The V gene lost 2 bases and the J gene lost 3 bases, with 8 bases spanning the gap. CDR3 protein: CASSEIGGYEQYV. The CDR3 nucleotides are TGTGCCAGCAGTGAAATCGGGGGCTACGAGCAGTACGTC.

As DNA, the CDR3 is TGTGCCAGCAGCCCGTTAGCGGGGGGCCTACAGCACAATGAGCAGTTCTTC. It is translated as CASSPLAGGLQHNEQFF. The genes are TRBV3-1 and TRBJ2-1; TRBD2 aligns across 10 bases. The CDR3 length is 17 residues. V shed 4 bases, J shed 5 bases, and the junction held 11 bases outside the gene matches. CDR1 is LGHDT, CDR2 YNNKEL, per germline (reference sequence).

The rearrangement links TRBV6-2 or TRBV6-3 to TRBJ2-4, with D maybe TRBD1 (5 bases). Germline CDR1 and CDR2: MNHEY and SVGEGT. V was cut by 6 bases and J by 12 bases, with 15 bases left in between. The CDR3 contains 12 residues. CDR3 DNA sequence: TGTGCCAGCAGGCCGACAGTGGGCACTCAGTACTTC. Translation: CASRPTVGTQYF.

The V call is TRBV6-2 or TRBV6-3, the J call TRBJ2-1; 7 bases map to TRBD2. The germline CDR1 and CDR2 sequences are MNHEY and SVGEGT. The CDR3 loop spans 17 amino acids. V lost 1 base to trimming and J lost 5 bases; unmatched junction nucleotides: 11. The CDR3, as DNA: TGTGCCAGCAGTTACTATCTAGAGGCTAGCGGCCACAATGAGCAGTTCTTC. The encoded protein is CASSYYLEASGHNEQFF.

The sample holds a few counts of this clonotype. The chain is built from TRBV7-9 and TRBJ1-1; the D gene is possibly TRBD1 (5 bases). Trimming took off 7 bases at V and 6 bases at J, with 15 bases between the two ends. Germline lookup yields CDR1 SEHNR and CDR2 FQNEAQ (reference sequence). The CDR3 length is 13 residues. CDR3 loop: CASITLRGAEAFF. DNA of the CDR3: TGTGCCAGCATCACTTTGCGGGGGGCTGAAGCTTTCTTT.

Many counts were recorded for this clonotype. This chain joins TRBV30 and TRBJ2-7; 9 nucleotides agree with TRBD1. This CDR3 contains 15 residues. Germline V gene lookup returns CDR1 GTSNPN and CDR2 SVGIG (reference sequence). Germline trimming cut 4 bases from V and 2 bases from J; bases unmatched to any gene: 9. CDR3 sequence reads: CAWKGDREGAYEQYF. The CDR3 region has the DNA TGTGCCTGGAAGGGGGACAGGGAGGGGGCCTACGAGCAGTACTTC.

This clonotype was found a few times. This CDR3 is CASSFQQGVNSPLHF. CDR3 DNA: TGTGCCAGCAGCTTCCAACAGGGAGTAAATTCACCCCTCCACTTT. This sequence joins TRBV11-2 and TRBJ1-6; D perhaps matches TRBD1 (6 bases). V lost 3 bases and J lost 7, with 13 bases in between. Germline V CDR1 and CDR2: SGHAT, FQNNGV. The length of the CDR3 is 15 residues.